These 19 T cell receptor beta chains originate from one sample sequenced in a study of B cell selection in AIRE deficiency. Generated by immunoSEQ multiplex PCR, the TCRdb table keeps only in-frame clones and is missing some. The sample consists of roughly 25,000 clones, about 95% of them appearing once. Conventional CD4 T cells were sorted as CD4+CD127+ cells. Sequencing input: CD4+CD127+ conventional T cells sorted from PBMCs. The source of these receptors is a human donor in good health.

The rearrangement joins TRBV5-5 to TRBJ2-5, with 7 bases that match TRBD1. Trimming removed 4 bases from V and 1 base from J; junction bases left unmatched: 4. The CDR3 covers 14 residues. Germline V CDR1 and CDR2: SGHKS, YYEKEE (reference sequence). The CDR3 protein is CASSRWTGQETQYF. The CDR3 DNA is TGTGCCAGCAGCCGATGGACAGGCCAAGAGACCCAGTACTTC.

The V call is TRBV2, the J call TRBJ2-2; 7 nucleotides match TRBD2. The CDR3 contains 15 residues. The germline V gene has CDR1 SNHLY and CDR2 FYNNEI. The V segment lost 4 bases and the J segment 4 bases; nucleotides outside the gene matches: 6. The CDR3 reads CASSGSSGGTGELFF. DNA for the CDR3: TGTGCCAGCAGTGGATCTAGCGGTGGCACCGGGGAGCTGTTTTTT.

The rearrangement joins TRBV18 to TRBJ1-1, with TRBD1 as a possible D gene (5 bases). Trimming cost V 3 bases and J 5 bases, with 10 bases left between them. CDR3 size: 13 residues. Germline-derived CDR1 and CDR2 are KGHSH and LQKENI. The CDR3 sequence: CASSPLGLTEAFF. The CDR3 nucleotides read TGTGCCAGCTCACCTTTGGGGCTTACTGAAGCTTTCTTT. The full variable domain, rest sourced from reference TRBV18 and TRBJ1-1, is NAGVMQNPRHLVRRRGQEARLRCSPMKGHSHVYWYRQLPEEGLKFMVYLQKENIIDESGMPKERFSAEFPKEGPSILRIQQVVRGDSAAYFCASSPLGLTEAFFGQGTRLTVV.

The CDR3 spells CASSLGQRGELFF. In nucleotides, the CDR3 is TGTGCCAGCAGCTTAGGCCAAAGGGGGGAGCTGTTTTTT. This chain links TRBV11-2 with TRBJ2-2; D call uncertain. Trimming removed 1 base from V and 8 bases from J, with 8 bases in between. The germline V gene has CDR1 SGHAT and CDR2 FQNNGV. The length of the CDR3 is 13 residues.

V and J are TRBV5-1 and TRBJ2-3; 8 nucleotides match TRBD1. The ends lost 0 bases at V and 2 bases at J; junction bases unmatched: 5. Germline values: CDR1 SGHRS, CDR2 YFSETQ. The CDR3 has 16 residues. The CDR3 sequence: CASSLGGQGHTDTQYF. The CDR3 nucleotides are TGCGCCAGCAGCTTGGGTGGACAGGGACACACAGATACGCAGTATTTT.

The CDR3 region has the DNA TGTGCCAGCAGCGCCTTACCGGACCCACCCAATGAGCAGTTCTTC. Its translation: CASSALPDPPNEQFF. V gene TRBV9 combines with J gene TRBJ2-1; D is unclear. CDR1 is SGDLS, CDR2 YYNGEE, per germline. Between the trimmed V and J ends, which lost 3 bases and 6 bases, there was a span of 16 bases. The CDR3 length is 15 residues.

The chain carries TRBV4-1 and TRBJ1-5; 7 positions agree with TRBD1. CDR1 MGHRA and CDR2 YSYEKL come from the germline V gene. The V and J ends lost 4 bases and 0 bases, in that order; junction bases with no gene match: 9. The CDR3 is made up of 17 amino acids. The CDR3 sequence is CASSPGHRGDSNQPQHF. In DNA form, the CDR3 reads TGCGCCAGCAGCCCCGGCCACAGGGGTGATAGCAATCAGCCCCAGCATTTT.

This chain links TRBV28 with TRBJ1-1; 8 bases fit TRBD1. CDR3 size: 16 residues. V dropped 2 bases and J dropped 3; count of bases not matched to a gene: 8. Germline V gene data show CDR1 as MDHEN and CDR2 as SYDVKM. Here the CDR3 reads CASSLVQGAGDTEAFF. The CDR3 nucleotides read TGTGCCAGCAGTTTAGTCCAGGGGGCGGGGGACACTGAAGCTTTCTTT.

V gene TRBV6-6 combines with J gene TRBJ1-2, with a weak D call TRBD1 (5 bases). The CDR3 contains 13 residues. CDR1 and CDR2 (germline): MNHNY, SVGAGI (reference sequence). V was clipped by 6 bases and J by 4 bases, with 12 bases between them. The CDR3, as DNA: TGTGCCAGCAGCAAAGGGACGGGCTATGGCTACACCTTC. Its protein is CASSKGTGYGYTF.

This chain links TRBV7-2 with TRBJ2-7; 11 bases agree with TRBD1. CDR1 SGHTA and CDR2 FQGNSA come from the germline V gene. This CDR3 spans 13 amino acids. The ends lost 6 bases at V and 2 bases at J; junction bases unmatched: 0. The CDR3 here is CASRDRGPYEQYF. CDR3 sequence (DNA): TGTGCCAGCAGGGACAGGGGGCCCTACGAGCAGTACTTC.

The chain couples TRBV7-6 to TRBJ2-3; 7 nucleotides agree with TRBD2. Germline CDR1 and CDR2: SGHVS and FNYEAQ. V shed 1 base and J 9 bases; nucleotides not matched to a gene: 13. The CDR3 extends over 16 amino acids. In DNA form, the CDR3 reads TGTGCCAGCAGCTTAGTCCACGGGCAAGCCGGGGGGACGCAGTATTTT. Translating gives CASSLVHGQAGGTQYF.

The chain joins TRBV29-1 to TRBJ2-1, with D maybe TRBD2 (5 bases). Germline V gene data show CDR1 as SQVTM and CDR2 as ANQGSEA. The CDR3 sequence is 11 residues long. V lost 6 bases and J lost 14, with 17 bases in between. CDR3 sequence reads: CSVGLVGAEFF. The CDR3 DNA reads TGCAGCGTGGGCCTAGTAGGAGCGGAGTTCTTC.

The rearrangement joins TRBV28 to TRBJ2-5; no clear D. Looked up from germline, CDR1 is MDHEN and CDR2 is SYDVKM. The CDR3 sequence is 12 residues long. V shed 8 bases and J shed 11 bases, with 18 bases lying between them. The CDR3 nucleotides are TGTGCCAGCCGCCCTGGGTCCTGGGTGCAGTACTTC. Encoded protein: CASRPGSWVQYF.

The chain has TRBV28 and TRBJ1-4, with unresolved D. V was shortened by 7 bases and J by 8 bases, with 11 bases between the two germline ends. The CDR3 length is 12 residues. The germline V gene has CDR1 MDHEN and CDR2 SYDVKM. The CDR3 region is CASTQMEEKLFF. CDR3 coding DNA: TGTGCCAGCACCCAGATGGAAGAAAAACTGTTTTTT.

This clone has a single count. The V call is TRBV9, the J call TRBJ2-1; 8 bases match TRBD2. Germline V gives CDR1 SGDLS, CDR2 YYNGEE. V dropped 1 base and J dropped 5; count of bases not matched to a gene: 8. The CDR3 covers 16 residues. CDR3 nucleotides: TGTGCCAGCAGCGTATTACCGGGAGGGCCCAACAATGAGCAGTTCTTC. Its protein is CASSVLPGGPNNEQFF.

This clone was counted a few times. The chain combines TRBV11-2 with TRBJ2-1; D call uncertain. The V and J ends lost 1 base and 1 base respectively, with 5 bases between them. Germline CDR1 and CDR2: SGHAT and FQNNGV. CDR3 size: 14 residues. CDR3 residues: CASSLGGSYNEQFF. DNA for the CDR3: TGTGCCAGCAGCTTAGGGGGTTCCTACAATGAGCAGTTCTTC.

V gene TRBV2 combines with J gene TRBJ2-7; D possibly matches TRBD1 or TRBD2 (6 bases each). Germline CDR1 reads SNHLY; CDR2 reads FYNNEI. This CDR3 comprises 14 residues. Trimming stripped 6 bases from V and 2 bases from J, with 14 bases between. Here the CDR3 reads CASSAGDWAYEQYF. CDR3 bases: TGTGCCAGCAGCGCAGGGGACTGGGCCTACGAGCAGTACTTC.

V gene TRBV9 combines with J gene TRBJ1-1; a weak D match, TRBD1 (6 bases). The CDR3 consists of 15 residues. The germline V gene encodes CDR1 SGDLS and CDR2 YYNGEE. Trimming left V 4 bases short and J 5 bases short, with 18 bases between. The CDR3 sequence is CASSLEQGLDTEAFF. In DNA form, the CDR3 reads TGTGCCAGCAGCCTCGAGCAGGGGCTGGATACTGAAGCTTTCTTT.

This chain connects TRBV6-5 to TRBJ1-3; D possibly corresponds to TRBD1 (6 bases). This CDR3 region has 15 residues. Germline assignment: CDR1 MNHEY and CDR2 SVGAGI. V shed 7 bases and J shed 2 bases, with 15 bases lying between them. The CDR3 region has the DNA TGTGCCAGCACCGAGGGGGGCTTCACTGGAAACACCATATATTTT. This gives the protein CASTEGGFTGNTIYF.